The source of this T cell receptor beta chain is a study of blood T cells in healthy people across ages. In the study overall: In model experiments, template switching was able to capture about one barcoded beta molecule for every two T cells that were present.

Note on this clonotype: Its antigen remains unidentified.

The use of a sample-barcoded 5' primer and a J-beta primer mix characterized a second PCR of about 6 to 11 cycles. Each cDNA molecule was tagged by a template-switch adaptor that had 12 random nucleotides. TCRdb called the 5' RACE reads again in MiXCR, with one record for every CDR3 protein. The sample has more than 600,000 distinct CDR3 sequences; around 25% are singletons. CDR3 size: 15 residues. Germline V gives CDR1 MNHEY, CDR2 SMNVEV (reference sequence). Study-level points and caveats: Naive and antigen-experienced cells were not separated, limiting conclusive comparison.

These data were also reused for a study on T cells of mothers and their children. According to that study: The study found thymic selection shapes TCR recombination output similarly in related and unrelated pairs.

This chain joins TRBV27 and TRBJ2-1, with 10 bases identical to TRBD2. The J call is uncertain, as TRBJ2-5 better fits the DNA end. This receptor was identified in a boy aged 10-17 years in good health. Specimen: blood. CDR3 nucleotide sequence: TGTGCCAGCAGCCCCCAGAGCGGGGGGGTAGAGACCCAGTACTTC. This gives the protein CASSPQSGGVETQYF.